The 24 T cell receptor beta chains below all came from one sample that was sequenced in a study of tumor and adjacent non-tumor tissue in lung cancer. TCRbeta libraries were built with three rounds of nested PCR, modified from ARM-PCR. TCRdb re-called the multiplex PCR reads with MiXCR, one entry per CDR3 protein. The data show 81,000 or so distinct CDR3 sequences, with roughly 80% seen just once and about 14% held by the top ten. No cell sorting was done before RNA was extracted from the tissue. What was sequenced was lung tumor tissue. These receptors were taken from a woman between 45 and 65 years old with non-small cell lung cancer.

In nucleotides, the CDR3 is TGTGCCAGCTCACCGAGTCAGGGGAATAGCGGTGGCTACACCTTC. Its translation is CASSPSQGNSGGYTF. This rearrangement joins TRBV18 to TRBJ1-2, with D perhaps TRBD1 (6 bases). Germline-derived CDR1 and CDR2 are KGHSH and LQKENI. This CDR3 region has 15 residues. V lost 3 bases to trimming and J lost 7 bases, with 18 bases between them.

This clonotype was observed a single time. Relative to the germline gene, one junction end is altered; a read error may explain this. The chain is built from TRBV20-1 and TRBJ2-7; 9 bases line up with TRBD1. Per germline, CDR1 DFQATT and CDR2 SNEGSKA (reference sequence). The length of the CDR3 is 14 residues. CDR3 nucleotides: TGCAGTGCTAGAAATTTGGACAGGGGCTACGACCAGTACTTC. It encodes CSARNLDRGYDQYF.

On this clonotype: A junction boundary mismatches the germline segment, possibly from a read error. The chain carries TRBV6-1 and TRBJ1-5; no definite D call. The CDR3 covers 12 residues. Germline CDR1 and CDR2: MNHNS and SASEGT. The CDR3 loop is CVSSNSIQPQHF. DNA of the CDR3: TGTGTCAGCAGTAATAGCATTCAGCCCCAGCATTTT.

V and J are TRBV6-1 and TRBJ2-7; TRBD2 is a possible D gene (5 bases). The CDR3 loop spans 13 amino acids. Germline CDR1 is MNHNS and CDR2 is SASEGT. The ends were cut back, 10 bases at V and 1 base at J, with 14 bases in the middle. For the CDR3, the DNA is TGTGCCAATGCCGGGGTCACGTCCTACGAGCAGTACTTC. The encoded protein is CANAGVTSYEQYF.

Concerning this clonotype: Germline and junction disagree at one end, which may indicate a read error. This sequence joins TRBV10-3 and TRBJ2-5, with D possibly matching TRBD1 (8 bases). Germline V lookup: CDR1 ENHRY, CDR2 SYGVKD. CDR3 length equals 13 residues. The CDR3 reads CDISGTGRGTQYF. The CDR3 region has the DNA TGCGACATCAGCGGGACAGGTCGTGGGACCCAGTACTTC.

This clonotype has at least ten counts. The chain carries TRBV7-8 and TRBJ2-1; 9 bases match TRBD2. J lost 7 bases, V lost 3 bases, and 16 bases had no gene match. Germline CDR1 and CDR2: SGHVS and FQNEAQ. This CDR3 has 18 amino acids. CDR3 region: CASSFGLAGMWGVNEQFF. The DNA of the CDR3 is TGTGCCAGCAGCTTTGGGCTAGCGGGAATGTGGGGGGTTAATGAGCAGTTCTTC.

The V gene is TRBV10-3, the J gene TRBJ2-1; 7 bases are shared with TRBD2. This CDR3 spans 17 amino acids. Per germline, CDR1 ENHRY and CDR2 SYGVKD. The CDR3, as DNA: TGTGTCGCCTCACGGCTAGTGGGAGGGAGCTCCTACAATGAGCAGTTCTTC. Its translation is CVASRLVGGSSYNEQFF.

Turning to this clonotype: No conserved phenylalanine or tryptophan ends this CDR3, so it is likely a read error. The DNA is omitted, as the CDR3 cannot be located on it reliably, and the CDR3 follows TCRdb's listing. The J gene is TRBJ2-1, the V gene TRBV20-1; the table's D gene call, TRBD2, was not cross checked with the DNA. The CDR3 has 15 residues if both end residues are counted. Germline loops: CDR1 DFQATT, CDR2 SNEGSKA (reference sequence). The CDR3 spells CSARATSGTYNEQLL.

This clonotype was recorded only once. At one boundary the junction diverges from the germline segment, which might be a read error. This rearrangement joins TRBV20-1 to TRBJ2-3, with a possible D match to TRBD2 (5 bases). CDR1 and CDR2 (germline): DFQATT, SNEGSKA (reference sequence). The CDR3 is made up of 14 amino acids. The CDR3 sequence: CSAAGGLTMDTHYF. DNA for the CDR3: TGCAGTGCGGCAGGCGGACTGACCATGGATACGCACTATTTT.

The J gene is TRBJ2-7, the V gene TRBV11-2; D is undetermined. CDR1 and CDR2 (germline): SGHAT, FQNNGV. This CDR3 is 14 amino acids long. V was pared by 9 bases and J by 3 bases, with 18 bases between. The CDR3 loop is CARRSPRKHYEQYF. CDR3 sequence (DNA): TGTGCCAGGAGATCCCCCCGGAAGCACTACGAGCAGTACTTC.

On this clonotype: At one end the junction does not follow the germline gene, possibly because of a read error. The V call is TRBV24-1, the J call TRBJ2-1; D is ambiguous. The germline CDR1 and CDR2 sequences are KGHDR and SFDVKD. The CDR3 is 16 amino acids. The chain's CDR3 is CATSKARSRSYNEQSF. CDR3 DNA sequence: TGTGCCACCAGTAAGGCCAGGAGTAGATCCTACAATGAGCAGTCCTTC.

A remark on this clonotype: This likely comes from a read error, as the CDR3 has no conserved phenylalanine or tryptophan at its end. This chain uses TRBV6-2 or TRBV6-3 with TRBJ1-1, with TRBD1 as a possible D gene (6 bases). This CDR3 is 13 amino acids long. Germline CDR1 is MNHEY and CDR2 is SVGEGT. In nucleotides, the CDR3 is TGTGCCAACAGTTATTCGAGGGGGACTGAAGCTTTCCTT. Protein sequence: CANSYSRGTEAFL.

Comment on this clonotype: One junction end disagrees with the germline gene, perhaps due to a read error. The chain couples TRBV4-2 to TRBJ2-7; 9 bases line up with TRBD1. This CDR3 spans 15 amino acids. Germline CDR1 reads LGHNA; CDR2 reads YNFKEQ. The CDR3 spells CAGSHEQGAGYEQYF. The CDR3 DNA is TGTGCCGGCAGCCATGAACAGGGGGCCGGTTACGAGCAGTACTTC.

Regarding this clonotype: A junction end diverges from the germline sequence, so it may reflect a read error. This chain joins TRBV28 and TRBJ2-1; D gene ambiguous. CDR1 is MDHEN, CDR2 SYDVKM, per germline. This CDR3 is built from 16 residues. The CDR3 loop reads CASNTELESSYNEQFF. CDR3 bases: TGCGCCAGCAATACCGAACTGGAGAGCTCCTACAATGAGCAGTTCTTC.

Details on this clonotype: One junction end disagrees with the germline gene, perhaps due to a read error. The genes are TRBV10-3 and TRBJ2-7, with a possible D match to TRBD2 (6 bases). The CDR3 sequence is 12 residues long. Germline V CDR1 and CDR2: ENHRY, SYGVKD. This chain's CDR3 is CASTSSLYKQYF. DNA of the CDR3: TGTGCCAGTACTAGCTCCCTCTACAAGCAGTACTTC.

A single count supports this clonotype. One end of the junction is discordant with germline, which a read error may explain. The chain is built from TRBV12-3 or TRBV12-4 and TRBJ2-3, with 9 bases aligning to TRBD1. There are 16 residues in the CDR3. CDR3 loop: CASSFKGTGSTYTHYF. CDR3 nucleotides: TGTGCCAGCAGTTTTAAGGGGACAGGGAGCACATATACGCATTATTTT.

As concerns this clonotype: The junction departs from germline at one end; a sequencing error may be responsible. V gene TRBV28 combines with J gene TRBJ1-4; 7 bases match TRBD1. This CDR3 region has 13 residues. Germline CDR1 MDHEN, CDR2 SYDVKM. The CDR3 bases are TGTGCCAGTACAGGGGAAACTAATGAACAACTGTTTTTT. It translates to CASTGETNEQLFF.

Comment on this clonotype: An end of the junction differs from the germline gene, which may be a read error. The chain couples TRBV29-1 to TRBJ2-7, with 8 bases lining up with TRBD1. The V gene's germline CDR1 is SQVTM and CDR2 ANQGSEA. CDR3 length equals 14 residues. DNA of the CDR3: TGCAGCATTGACTCGGCAGGGGGCCGGTACGAGCAGTACTTC. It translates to CSIDSAGGRYEQYF.

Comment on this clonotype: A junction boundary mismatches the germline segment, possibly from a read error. CDR3 in DNA: TGTGCCAGCAGTTACGTTGCGGACAGGGGGCACTATGGTTACACCTTC. It yields the protein CASSYVADRGHYGYTF. This chain links TRBV6-2 or TRBV6-3 with TRBJ1-2; 11 positions match TRBD1. The germline V gene has CDR1 MNHEY and CDR2 SVGEGT. The CDR3 has 16 amino acids.

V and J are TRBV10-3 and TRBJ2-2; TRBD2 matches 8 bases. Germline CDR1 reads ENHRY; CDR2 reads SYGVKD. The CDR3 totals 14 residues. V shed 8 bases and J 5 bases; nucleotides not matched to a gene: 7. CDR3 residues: CAIGSSGNTGELFF. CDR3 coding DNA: TGTGCCATCGGAAGTAGCGGGAATACCGGGGAGCTGTTTTTT.

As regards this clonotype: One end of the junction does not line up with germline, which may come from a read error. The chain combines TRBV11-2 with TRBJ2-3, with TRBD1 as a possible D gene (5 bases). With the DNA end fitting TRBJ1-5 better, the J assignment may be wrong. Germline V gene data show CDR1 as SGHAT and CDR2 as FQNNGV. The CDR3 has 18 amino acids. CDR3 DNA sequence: TGTGCCAACAGCTTCGTCGCCATGACCGGGTGGGGCATAGATACGCAGCATTTT. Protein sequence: CANSFVAMTGWGIDTQHF.

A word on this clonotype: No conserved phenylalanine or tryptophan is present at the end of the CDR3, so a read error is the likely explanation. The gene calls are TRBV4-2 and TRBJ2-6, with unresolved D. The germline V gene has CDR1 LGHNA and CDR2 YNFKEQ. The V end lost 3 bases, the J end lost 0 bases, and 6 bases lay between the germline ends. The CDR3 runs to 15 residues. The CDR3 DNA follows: TGTGCCAGCAGCCAGTCGAGCTCTGGGGCCAACGTCCTGACTTTA. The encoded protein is CASSQSSSGANVLTL.

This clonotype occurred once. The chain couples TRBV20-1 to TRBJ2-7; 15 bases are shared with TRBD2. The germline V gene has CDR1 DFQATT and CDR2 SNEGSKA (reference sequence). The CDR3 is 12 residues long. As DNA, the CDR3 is TGCTGTCCGGGACTAGCGGGAGGAGAGCAGTACTTC. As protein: CCPGLAGGEQYF.

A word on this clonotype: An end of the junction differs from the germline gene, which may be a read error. CDR3 DNA: TGTACCAGCAGCTTATCTCCGAGTCCCCCCTACGAGCAATACTTC. Encoded protein: CTSSLSPSPPYEQYF. V gene TRBV11-2 combines with J gene TRBJ2-7; D remains ambiguous. CDR3 length: 15 residues. Germline lookup yields CDR1 SGHAT and CDR2 FQNNGV.